A single TCR beta chain is shown here with its context. What antigen it recognizes has not been identified. One base away there is no much larger clone; base qualities are not given. Receptor libraries were prepared by the immunoSEQ multiplex PCR assay. From the authors' description of their analysis: A statistical classification framework was built to diagnose cytomegalovirus status from the catalog of TCR beta chain sequences. As stored in TCRdb, this immuneACCESS dataset retains in-frame rearrangements with V and J assigned. A fraction of the clones does not appear; measured against another copy, unresolved V genes explain less than half of the discrepancy, and the remainder lacks a known reason. V and J calls plus clone size are reproduced from that table; the DNA served to infer D and trimming. In this sample the table shows about 50,000 clones, about 91% of which occur a single time. More than 1.4% of the sample goes to the ten largest clones.

This specimen belongs to a study of cytomegalovirus exposure and HLA in healthy donors listed by TCRdb under 2017. Turning to the overall study: A later analysis indicated that the roughly 130 validation repertoires were generated on the platform also employed for the approximately 700 repertoires of the first cohort. The study aimed to test whether signatures of past pathogen exposure could be identified by cataloging public T cell receptors. To predict cytomegalovirus infection status, the study combined high-throughput TCR immunosequencing, statistical association of individual TCRs with disease status, and machine learning. A separate validation cohort of some 130 different subjects was used in addition to the roughly 700-subject first cohort.

The donors belonged to the validation cohort of about 120 subjects, which was separate from the roughly 670-subject first cohort. Summary of the overall study and its limitations: A later analysis lacked HLA typing for the validation cohort, so it scored co-occurrence in that cohort across all 110 or so repertoires. In vitro tests confirmed that a few of the cytomegalovirus-associated TCR beta chains recognize cytomegalovirus antigens. A later analysis found that TCRs clustered in the first cohort also tended to co-occur in the 95 to 150 validation repertoires, with more than 90% of cluster scores above 0. A total of 150 or so TCR beta chains were listed by the study as associated with cytomegalovirus. The authors suggested that the approach could potentially be extended to other disease states and immunological phenotypes. Most TCR sequences were observed very rarely across donors, whereas some public TCRs were present in many individuals. The classifier was reported to diagnose cytomegalovirus status with high specificity and sensitivity in both the original and validation cohorts.

The CDR3 runs 14 residues from the cysteine to the phenylalanine. The sequence is cut down to CDR3 DNA, 42 bases in frame from base 1. CDR1 is given as SNHLY and CDR2 as FYNNEI, both from the germline V gene. Trimming removed 8 bases from V and 4 bases from J, leaving 17 bases between the germline ends. The clonotype was recovered from a man between 18 and 29 years old in good health and CMV-seronegative. The sequence is built from TRBV2 and TRBJ2-5; matching of 6 bases hints at TRBD2 as the D gene. Sequencing was carried out using PBMCs. The base sequence is TGTGCCAGCGGCGAGGGGCGGGGACTAGAGACCCAGTACTTC. Its protein reads: CASGEGRGLETQYF. The CDR3 plus the reference TRBV2 and TRBJ2-5 genes for the other parts give the full variable domain: EPEVTQTPSHQVTQMGQEVILRCVPISNHLYFYWYRQILGQKVEFLVSFYNNEISEKSEIFDDQFSVERPDGSNFTLKIRSTKLEDSAMYFCASGEGRGLETQYFGPGTRLLVL.